The sequence of this TCR beta chain was determined in a study of cytotoxic CD8 clonotypes in ibrutinib-treated CLL. Deep sequencing aimed at 1 in 200,000 to 1 in 1 million T cells' resolution. Using immunoSEQ multiplex PCR, the repertoire was profiled, and TCRdb retains in-frame clones only, with some absent. Seen here are under 150,000 clones, approximately 90% observed once, and the top ten hold roughly a tenth. Libraries of TCR beta were made from around 2.1 micrograms of genomic DNA that came from cryopreserved PBMCs. With 1 base removed from V and 6 bases from J, the gap between germline ends came to 9 bases. The CDR3 has 14 amino acids. CDR1 is SGHTA and CDR2 is FQGNSA in the germline V gene.

The V and J genes are TRBV7-2 and TRBJ1-4; D might be TRBD1 (5 bases). Sequencing used PBMCs, obtained after 12 months of ibrutinib treatment. The receptor's source is a human donor with chronic lymphocytic leukemia. In DNA, the CDR3 is TGTGCCAGCAGCTTAGGAATAGGGGATGAAAAACTGTTTTTT. Protein: CASSLGIGDEKLFF.